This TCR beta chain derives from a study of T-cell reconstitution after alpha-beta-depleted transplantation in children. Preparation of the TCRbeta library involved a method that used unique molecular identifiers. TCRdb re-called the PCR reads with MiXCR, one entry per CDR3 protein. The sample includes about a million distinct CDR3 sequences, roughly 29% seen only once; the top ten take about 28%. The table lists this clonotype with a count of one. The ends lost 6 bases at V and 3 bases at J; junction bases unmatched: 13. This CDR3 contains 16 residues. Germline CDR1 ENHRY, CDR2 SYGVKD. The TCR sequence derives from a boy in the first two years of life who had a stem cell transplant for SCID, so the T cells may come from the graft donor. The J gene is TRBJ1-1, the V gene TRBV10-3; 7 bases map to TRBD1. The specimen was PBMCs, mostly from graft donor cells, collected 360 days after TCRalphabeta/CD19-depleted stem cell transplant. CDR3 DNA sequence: TGTGCCATCAGCCAGACAGGGCTTTCGGGGGACACTGAAGCTTTCTTT. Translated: CAISQTGLSGDTEAFF.